Below, one TCR beta chain is given with its context. The antigen is unknown. At one boundary the junction diverges from the germline segment, which might be a read error. The germline V gene has CDR1 SGHDT and CDR2 YYEEEE. This CDR3 is built from 15 residues. The data originate from a study of cytomegalovirus exposure and HLA in healthy donors. At the level of the study: An earlier analysis found 95 million to 140 million unique TCR beta sequences from approximately 190 million T cells. Study results and limitations: More clonal expansion characterized HLA-associated TCR beta chains than equally common others in a later analysis. In a later analysis, a missense DCLRE1C variant was linked to TCR beta V- and J-gene trimming.

The PCR ran on 60 Vbeta and 13 Jbeta primers. Here immunoSEQ multiplex PCR was the method, and the copy in TCRdb shows in-frame clones only, minus some. The sample yields about 120,000 clones, around 81% seen once. The clonotype originates from a female donor in good health and CMV-seronegative. This chain uses TRBV5-6 with TRBJ2-4, with D possibly being TRBD1 (5 bases). Input material: PBMCs. The CDR3 is CASSSLLRGKNSQYF. The CDR3 nucleotides are TGTGCCAGCAGCTCCCTCCTTAGGGGCAAAAACAGTCAGTACTTC.